The 28 T cell receptor beta chains presented below share a single source sample, sequenced in a study of shared clonotypes between healthy human individuals. The naive CD8 population came from CD45RO-negative cells selected for CCR7, without terminally differentiated effector memory CD45RA+ cells. Generated by immunoSEQ multiplex PCR, the TCRdb table keeps only in-frame clones and is missing some. Of 2 million to 2.5 million clones listed, about 93% are singletons. The sample taken for sequencing was naive CD8+ T cells from PBMCs. Receptor source: a man younger than 35 in good health. Some clones in this sample may be carry-over from other donors' samples.

The chain couples TRBV6-6 to TRBJ1-4; no clear D. The V gene lost 5 bases and the J gene lost 8 bases, with 9 bases spanning the gap. Germline V CDR1 and CDR2: MNHNY, SVGAGI (reference sequence). CDR3 length: 12 amino acids. The CDR3: CASSVVQEKLFF. The CDR3 DNA follows: TGTGCCAGCAGTGTTGTACAGGAAAAACTGTTTTTT.

The chain recombines TRBV28 with TRBJ1-1; D not resolved. V was cut by 1 base and J by 6 bases, with 15 bases left in between. CDR1 is MDHEN and CDR2 is SYDVKM in the germline V gene. CDR3 length equals 15 residues. The CDR3 here is CASSLSRTRWAEAFF. The CDR3 DNA follows: TGTGCCAGCAGTTTATCCCGGACCCGTTGGGCTGAAGCTTTCTTT. The full variable domain, completed using reference TRBV28 and TRBJ1-1, is DVKVTQSSRYLVKRTGEKVFLECVQDMDHENMFWYRQDPGLGLRLIYFSYDVKMKEKGDIPEGYSVSREKKERFSLILESASTNQTSMYLCASSLSRTRWAEAFFGQGTRLTVV.

The chain recombines TRBV15 with TRBJ1-4; D uncertain. V lost 3 bases and J 7 bases, leaving 12 bases between the germline ends. The V gene's germline CDR1 is LNHNV and CDR2 YYDKDF (reference sequence). CDR3 size: 14 residues. This chain's CDR3 is CATSSRRQLEKLFF. CDR3 bases: TGTGCCACCAGCAGTAGGAGGCAGCTTGAAAAACTGTTTTTT.

The CDR3 DNA reads TGTGCCAGCAGCTTGGTTCATTCAGGGGGAATGGACGAGCAGTACTTC. This sequence encodes CASSLVHSGGMDEQYF. J is TRBJ2-7 and V is TRBV5-4; TRBD1 matches at 7 bases. This CDR3 region has 16 residues. Germline CDR1 and CDR2: SGHNT and YYREEE (reference sequence). The V gene end was trimmed by 0 bases and the J gene end by 5 bases; junction bases not matched to a gene: 11.

This clone has only one observation. The chain recombines TRBV7-9 with TRBJ1-5, with D tentatively TRBD1 (5 bases). The CDR3 extends over 14 amino acids. Trimming took off 1 base at V and 5 bases at J, with 9 bases between the two ends. Germline values: CDR1 SEHNR, CDR2 FQNEAQ (reference sequence). CDR3 nucleotide sequence: TGTGCCAGCAGCTTAGGAGGGGCCCATCAGCCCCAGCATTTT. Residues: CASSLGGAHQPQHF.

The J gene is TRBJ2-1, the V gene TRBV2; 12 bases match TRBD2. Per the germline V gene, CDR1 is SNHLY and CDR2 is FYNNEI. V was pared by 8 bases and J by 4 bases, with 15 bases of the junction left unmatched. CDR3 size: 18 residues. The CDR3 nucleotides are TGTGCCAGCGAAACCGGGACTAGCGGGCTCCAGCGGTACAATGAGCAGTTCTTC. Protein product: CASETGTSGLQRYNEQFF.

This rearrangement joins TRBV27 to TRBJ1-5, with D perhaps TRBD1 (5 bases). CDR1 and CDR2 (germline): MNHEY, SMNVEV (reference sequence). There are 16 residues in the CDR3. V was trimmed by 3 bases and J by 0 bases, leaving 12 bases between them. Here the CDR3 DNA reads TGTGCCAGCAGTTTTGTTGGGACCTCTAGCAATCAGCCCCAGCATTTT. Its protein is CASSFVGTSSNQPQHF.

The rearrangement uses TRBV28 and TRBJ2-3, with a tentative D call TRBD2 (7 bases). CDR3 length: 15 residues. Trimming removed 1 base from V and 3 bases from J, with 11 bases in between. Germline V gene lookup returns CDR1 MDHEN and CDR2 SYDVKM. CDR3 loop: CASSLSGGRTDTQYF. In DNA form, the CDR3 reads TGTGCCAGCAGTTTATCCGGGGGGCGTACAGATACGCAGTATTTT.

The J gene is TRBJ1-1, the V gene TRBV27, with a weak D call TRBD1 (6 bases). CDR3 length: 14 residues. The ends were cut back, 5 bases at V and 5 bases at J, with 15 bases in the middle. Per germline, CDR1 MNHEY and CDR2 SMNVEV (reference sequence). The CDR3 sequence is CASSPRGGQTEAFF. CDR3 sequence (DNA): TGTGCCAGCAGTCCTCGTGGGGGCCAAACTGAAGCTTTCTTT.

The chain employs TRBV4-1 and TRBJ2-5; 9 bases are a match to TRBD2. Unmatched junction bases numbered 16, after V lost 0 bases and J lost 5 bases. The CDR3 has 19 residues. CDR1 and CDR2 (germline): MGHRA, YSYEKL. The CDR3 spells CASSQDSLGLASSGETQYF. The CDR3 DNA reads as TGCGCCAGCAGCCAAGATTCACTGGGACTAGCATCTTCCGGTGAGACCCAGTACTTC.

The genes are TRBV11-1 and TRBJ2-5, with D possibly being TRBD1 or TRBD2 (6 bases each). The CDR3 extends over 14 amino acids. The V and J ends lost 1 base and 5 bases respectively, with 11 bases between them. Germline loops: CDR1 SGHAT, CDR2 FQDESV (reference sequence). The chain's CDR3 is CASSLEWRGETQYF. The DNA for the CDR3 is TGTGCCAGCAGCTTAGAGTGGAGGGGGGAGACCCAGTACTTC.

The J gene is TRBJ2-3, the V gene TRBV5-4; the match to TRBD2 covers 7 bases. Germline CDR1 and CDR2: SGHNT and YYREEE (reference sequence). The V gene end was trimmed by 0 bases and the J gene end by 7 bases; junction bases not matched to a gene: 5. This CDR3 contains 14 residues. The CDR3 here is CASSLERGVNTQYF. The DNA for the CDR3 is TGTGCCAGCAGCTTGGAACGGGGGGTAAATACGCAGTATTTT.

V and J are TRBV7-9 and TRBJ2-3; 8 bases agree with TRBD2. The V segment lost 5 bases and the J segment 3 bases; nucleotides outside the gene matches: 13. Germline V gene sequence: CDR1 SEHNR, CDR2 FQNEAQ (reference sequence). The CDR3 is made up of 17 amino acids. The CDR3 DNA reads TGTGCCAGCAGCGAGCATGGTGCGGGAGGCTATACAGATACGCAGTATTTT. It codes for CASSEHGAGGYTDTQYF.

The gene calls are TRBV7-9 and TRBJ2-7; D is perhaps TRBD1 or TRBD2 (5 bases each). The CDR3 length is 17 residues. Trimming removed 4 bases from V and 6 bases from J, with 25 bases in between. Germline V lookup: CDR1 SEHNR, CDR2 FQNEAQ (reference sequence). The CDR3 is CASSWGHEGPLEGEQYF. As DNA, the CDR3 is TGTGCCAGCAGCTGGGGCCATGAGGGGCCCCTCGAAGGCGAGCAGTACTTC.

This clone has a handful of counts. The chain employs TRBV28 and TRBJ1-4, with D perhaps matching TRBD1 (5 bases). CDR1 MDHEN and CDR2 SYDVKM come from the germline V gene. Trimming left V 2 bases short and J 5 bases short, with 9 bases between. The CDR3 loop spans 14 amino acids. CDR3 protein: CASSLGGENEKLFF. The CDR3, as DNA: TGTGCCAGCAGTTTAGGGGGGGAAAATGAAAAACTGTTTTTT.

This chain links TRBV9 with TRBJ2-1; D is perhaps TRBD2 (6 bases). V gave up 4 bases and J gave up 7 bases, with 21 bases separating them. The germline V gene has CDR1 SGDLS and CDR2 YYNGEE. CDR3 length: 16 residues. CDR3 region: CASSQSFGEAKNEQFF. The DNA for the CDR3 is TGTGCCAGCAGCCAAAGCTTTGGGGAGGCCAAGAATGAGCAGTTCTTC.

The chain joins TRBV5-1 to TRBJ2-5, with 8 bases that match TRBD1. The CDR3 consists of 16 residues. Germline trimming cut 0 bases from V and 4 bases from J; bases unmatched to any gene: 8. Germline CDR1 and CDR2: SGHRS and YFSETQ. Here the CDR3 reads CASSLAPDREVETQYF. The CDR3 DNA is TGCGCCAGCAGCTTGGCCCCGGACAGGGAGGTAGAGACCCAGTACTTC.

The V and J genes are TRBV5-6 and TRBJ1-1; D is uncertain. The CDR3 is 15 residues long. Per the germline V gene, CDR1 is SGHDT and CDR2 is YYEEEE. Trimming took 3 bases from V and 0 from J, leaving 12 bases between them. The CDR3 region is CASSSGGYLNTEAFF. For the CDR3, the DNA is TGTGCCAGCAGCTCGGGAGGGTACTTGAACACTGAAGCTTTCTTT.

This clone was detected only a few times. Here the CDR3 reads CASSAAGGANYGYTF. The CDR3 region has the DNA TGTGCCAGCAGTGCTGCAGGAGGGGCTAACTATGGCTACACCTTC. The chain links TRBV2 to TRBJ1-2; D is possibly TRBD1 (5 bases). The V gene's germline CDR1 is SNHLY and CDR2 FYNNEI. CDR3 size: 15 residues. Trimming left V 4 bases short and J 0 bases short, with 12 bases between.

The rearrangement links TRBV10-3 to TRBJ2-7, with D hard to call. V was cut by 4 bases and J by 0 bases, with 10 bases left in between. This CDR3 spans 14 amino acids. Germline CDR1 ENHRY, CDR2 SYGVKD. The CDR3 region is CAISGAESSYEQYF. CDR3 coding DNA: TGTGCCATCAGTGGGGCGGAGAGCTCCTACGAGCAGTACTTC.

This clone has a single count. This chain's CDR3 is CASSARTRKLYEQYF. The CDR3 bases are TGTGCCAGCAGTGCCCGGACACGGAAGCTCTACGAGCAGTACTTC. V gene TRBV2 combines with J gene TRBJ2-7; perhaps TRBD1 as D (5 bases). Germline values: CDR1 SNHLY, CDR2 FYNNEI. Trimming left V 4 bases short and J 3 bases short, with 16 bases between. The length of the CDR3 is 15 residues.

The rearrangement uses TRBV5-6 and TRBJ2-7; D is perhaps TRBD1 or TRBD2 (6 bases each). Between the trimmed V and J ends, which lost 4 bases and 2 bases, there was a span of 13 bases. CDR3 length: 14 residues. From germline, CDR1 is SGHDT and CDR2 YYEEEE. The CDR3 is CASSQGGPTYEQYF. The CDR3, as DNA: TGTGCCAGCAGCCAAGGGGGGCCAACCTACGAGCAGTACTTC.

The chain combines TRBV4-2 with TRBJ2-7, with TRBD2 matching 10 bases. Germline CDR1 LGHNA, CDR2 YNFKEQ. The CDR3 is 16 amino acids. The trim removed 3 bases at V and 4 bases at J, leaving 9 bases unmatched. CDR3 protein: CASSQVTSGEEYEQYF. For the CDR3, the DNA is TGTGCCAGCAGCCAGGTTACTAGCGGGGAGGAATACGAGCAGTACTTC.

This chain uses TRBV30 with TRBJ1-2, with a weak D call TRBD1 (6 bases). The germline CDR1 and CDR2 sequences are GTSNPN and SVGIG (reference sequence). V was trimmed by 5 bases and J by 3 bases, leaving 13 bases between them. CDR3 length: 13 amino acids. CDR3 DNA sequence: TGTGCCTGGGCCGACGGGGGCGACTATGGCTACACCTTC. Translating gives CAWADGGDYGYTF.

The chain has TRBV4-3 and TRBJ2-5, with TRBD1 matching over 8 bases. Losses at the gene ends were 3 bases for V and 5 bases for J; bases not matched to a gene: 8. This CDR3 contains 15 residues. Germline V gene data show CDR1 as LGHNA and CDR2 as YSLEER. The CDR3 DNA reads as TGCGCCAGCAGCCAGGGACAGGCAGGTGCTGAGACCCAGTACTTC. It codes for CASSQGQAGAETQYF.

The chain employs TRBV4-3 and TRBJ1-5, with unresolved D. Germline CDR1 reads LGHNA; CDR2 reads YSLEER. CDR3 size: 16 residues. V was trimmed by 0 bases and J by 6 bases, leaving 15 bases between them. CDR3 sequence: CASSQDRMWGSQPQHF. CDR3 sequence (DNA): TGCGCCAGCAGCCAAGATCGTATGTGGGGATCTCAGCCCCAGCATTTT.

The chain links TRBV28 to TRBJ1-1; TRBD1 matches at 8 bases. V was pared by 5 bases and J by 3 bases, with 8 bases of the junction left unmatched. CDR3 length: 15 amino acids. Germline V CDR1 and CDR2: MDHEN, SYDVKM. CDR3 protein: CASSPWTGRHTEAFF. CDR3 bases: TGTGCCAGCAGTCCCTGGACAGGGCGGCACACTGAAGCTTTCTTT.

The chain couples TRBV19 to TRBJ2-7, with D possibly TRBD2 on 6 matching bases. The CDR3 extends over 17 amino acids. From germline, CDR1 is LNHDA and CDR2 SQIVND (reference sequence). The V end lost 2 bases, the J end lost 2 bases, and 19 bases lay between the germline ends. As DNA, the CDR3 is TGTGCCAGTAGTATATATAGCGGTGGACTGACACCCTACGAGCAGTACTTC. Translated, it gives CASSIYSGGLTPYEQYF.